Listed below are T cell receptor beta chains from one sample, sequenced in a study of early T cells in non-severe SARS-CoV-2 infection. MiXCR, run by TCRdb on the 5' RACE reads, gives a single entry per CDR3 protein. The table records over 90,000 distinct CDR3 sequences, about an eighth of them present only once. This specimen consisted of whole blood, obtained at baseline. These receptors originate from an adult who was a healthcare worker with PCR-confirmed SARS-CoV-2 infection or an uninfected control (not recorded which). CDR3s include the opening cysteine and the closing phenylalanine or tryptophan. The D gene is left open where the match is weak. Expanded clones are given a class, and other clones once, few, many or no size at all.

D gene	CDR3 length	V gene	J gene	clone size	CDR3 DNA	CDR3 protein
NA	12	TRBV10-3	TRBJ1-5	NA	TGTGCCATCAGCTCAGGGAATCAGCCCCAGCATTTT	CAISSGNQPQHF
NA	13	TRBV29-1	TRBJ2-5	NA	TGCAGCGTTGGGCAGGCCGGGCAAGGGACCCAGTACTTC	CSVGQAGQGTQYF
TRBD1	15	TRBV7-9	TRBJ2-1	few	TGTGCCAGCAGCCGTGCGGGACAGGGGGTCAATGAGCAGTTCTTC	CASSRAGQGVNEQFF
NA	13	TRBV10-3	TRBJ1-1	many	TGTGCCATCAGTCTGGACGAGGACACTGAAGCTTTCTTT	CAISLDEDTEAFF
NA	11	TRBV20-1	TRBJ2-7	few	TGCAGTGCTAGAGACCGCCTAGAGCAGTACTTC	CSARDRLEQYF
NA	13	TRBV4-1	TRBJ1-3	few	TGCGCCAGCAGCCAACAGGGAGGCGACACCATATATTTT	CASSQQGGDTIYF
NA	14	TRBV11-2	TRBJ2-5	NA	TGTGCCAGCAGCTTAAGCCTAGCAACGGAGACCCAGTACTTC	CASSLSLATETQYF
NA	12	TRBV10-3	TRBJ1-3	many	TGTGCCCGAACCGGGTCTGGAAACACCATATATTTT	CARTGSGNTIYF
NA	14	TRBV6-1	TRBJ1-5	many	TGTGCCAGCAGTGATGCCGGGGGGAATCAGCCCCAGCATTTT	CASSDAGGNQPQHF
TRBD1	17	TRBV18	TRBJ1-5	NA	TGTGCCAGCTCACCAGGGGACAGGGGAGTAAATTATCAGCCCCAGCATTTT	CASSPGDRGVNYQPQHF
NA	17	TRBV18	TRBJ1-4	NA	TGTGCCAGCTCACCATGGGGACAAGCGTCAACTAATGAAAAACTGTTTTTT	CASSPWGQASTNEKLFF
TRBD2	19	TRBV7-3	TRBJ2-1	many	TGTGCCAGCAGCCAACCGGGACTAGCGGGAGTGAGCGCCTACAATGAGCAGTTCTTC	CASSQPGLAGVSAYNEQFF
NA	14	TRBV30	TRBJ1-2	many	TGTGCCTGGAGTCGGCAGGGAACCATCTATGGCTACACCTTC	CAWSRQGTIYGYTF
TRBD1	17	TRBV5-5	TRBJ2-5	few	TGTGCCAGCAGCTTGGAAGCGAGAGGACAGGGTGCGCAGACCCAGTACTTC	CASSLEARGQGAQTQYF
NA	15	TRBV6-5	TRBJ2-2	few	TGTGCCAGCAGTCCGGGACGGGTGAACACCGGGGAGCTGTTTTTT	CASSPGRVNTGELFF
TRBD2	13	TRBV10-3	TRBJ2-7	many	TGTGCCATCACCCCAGCGGGAGTCAAGGAGCAGTACTTC	CAITPAGVKEQYF
TRBD1	14	TRBV18	TRBJ1-6	many	TGTGCCAGCTCACGGGACAGGGGTGATTCACCCCTCCACTTT	CASSRDRGDSPLHF
NA	13	TRBV12-3/TRBV12-4	TRBJ2-1	many	TGTGCCAGCAGTGGCCCGGTTTACAATGAGCAGTTCTTC	CASSGPVYNEQFF
NA	14	TRBV12-3/TRBV12-4	TRBJ1-1	many	TGTGCCAGCAGTTTAAACGGACCGAACACTGAAGCTTTCTTT	CASSLNGPNTEAFF
TRBD2	15	TRBV9	TRBJ2-1	once	TGTGCCAGCAGCCATACTAGCGGTCATATAGATGAGCAGTTCTTC	CASSHTSGHIDEQFF
NA	13	TRBV9	TRBJ1-1	few	TGTGCCAGCAGCGTCAGCGGTAGCACTGAAGCTTTCTTT	CASSVSGSTEAFF
TRBD1	13	TRBV29-1	TRBJ1-2	many	TGCAGCGTCAAGCAGGGGGCGGGCTATGGCTACACCTTC	CSVKQGAGYGYTF
NA	13	TRBV28	TRBJ1-5	many	TGTGCCAGCAGTCCTAGGGGGGCGCAGCCCCAGCATTTT	CASSPRGAQPQHF
TRBD2	15	TRBV7-9	TRBJ2-3	few	TGTGCCAGCAGCTTTGGACTAGCGATGGCAGATACGCAGTATTTT	CASSFGLAMADTQYF
TRBD1	12	TRBV18	TRBJ2-7	few	TGTGCCAGCTCACTAGGACAGGGCGAGCAGTACTTC	CASSLGQGEQYF
NA	15	TRBV11-2	TRBJ2-7	NA	TGTACCAGCAGCTCACTCCCCGGGCTCCCTTACGAGCAGTACTTC	CTSSSLPGLPYEQYF
NA	15	TRBV4-1	TRBJ1-2	many	TGCGCCAGCCAGAGACAGACAGGCGATAACTATGGCTACACCTTC	CASQRQTGDNYGYTF
TRBD1	15	TRBV29-1	TRBJ2-3	NA	TGCAGCGCCTTAAGGACAGGGGGTTATATAGATACGCAGTATTTT	CSALRTGGYIDTQYF
NA	14	TRBV5-1	TRBJ1-1	many	TGCGCCAGCAGCTTGGAGGCCATAGGAGCTGAAGCTTTCTTT	CASSLEAIGAEAFF
NA	16	TRBV7-3	TRBJ2-3	few	TGTGCCAGCAGCTCCTACGGGACGAGGATGGCAGATACGCAGTATTTT	CASSSYGTRMADTQYF
TRBD1	13	TRBV5-1	TRBJ2-1	many	TGCGCCAGCAGAACGGGACAGAACAATGAGCAGTTCTTC	CASRTGQNNEQFF
NA	14	TRBV19	TRBJ2-1	NA	TGTGCCAGTAGTATTTCGCAGGGGGGCAATGAGCAGTTCTTC	CASSISQGGNEQFF
NA	12	TRBV4-1	TRBJ2-1	many	TGCGCCAGCAGCCAAGATCGACAGGAACAGTTCTTC	CASSQDRQEQFF
NA	13	TRBV7-9	TRBJ2-5	NA	TGTGCCAGCAGCTTAGCAGGGGGGAAGACCCAGTACTTC	CASSLAGGKTQYF
NA	17	TRBV7-3	TRBJ2-3	NA	TGTGCCAGCAGCCACGGCGTTCCGTGGCAGCCCACAGATACGCAGTATTTT	CASSHGVPWQPTDTQYF
TRBD1	17	TRBV27	TRBJ1-4	NA	TGTGCCAGCAGACCATTAGGACAGGGGCCAACTAATGAAAAACTGTTTTTT	CASRPLGQGPTNEKLFF
NA	14	TRBV7-8	TRBJ2-7	many	TGTGCCAGCAGCTCGACTAGGTTCTCCTACGAGCAGTACTTC	CASSSTRFSYEQYF
TRBD1	13	TRBV10-2	TRBJ1-6	NA	TGCGCCAGCAGGACAGGGAGGAATTCACCCCTCCACTTT	CASRTGRNSPLHF
NA	13	TRBV25-1	TRBJ1-6	many	TGTGCCAGCAGTGCGGGGATCGGTTCACCCCTCCACTTT	CASSAGIGSPLHF
NA	15	TRBV12-3/TRBV12-4	TRBJ2-7	NA	TGTGCCAGCAGTTTTTATGGGACACCCCGGGACGAGCAGTACTTC	CASSFYGTPRDEQYF
NA	13	TRBV29-1	TRBJ1-1	many	TGCAGCGTCCGTAGGGCAATGAACACTGAAGCTTTCTTT	CSVRRAMNTEAFF
NA	13	TRBV24-1	TRBJ2-1	NA	TGTGCCACCTCTGATGAGGCGGGCTATGAGCAGTTCTTC	CATSDEAGYEQFF
NA	12	TRBV7-2	TRBJ1-4	many	TGTGCCAGCAGCCCTGGGCGGGAAAAACTGTTTTTT	CASSPGREKLFF
TRBD1	14	TRBV5-4	TRBJ2-7	many	TGTGCCAGCAGCTTCCAAGGGGGCAGCTACGAGCAGTACTTC	CASSFQGGSYEQYF
TRBD2	15	TRBV27	TRBJ2-3	NA	TGTGCCAGCAGTCAGACTAGCAGTCTCACAGATACGCAGTATTTT	CASSQTSSLTDTQYF